This T cell receptor beta chain is drawn from a study of blood T cell repertoires in COVID-19. Whole-study context: The cDNA or gDNA used as material had been derived from T cells, B-cell-depleted T cells, or PBMCs.

CDR1 and CDR2 (germline): SGHNT, YYREEE (reference sequence). V lost 1 base and J lost 5; bases outside the gene matches: 8. The CDR3 extends over 15 amino acids. TCRdb's table, derived via immunoSEQ multiplex PCR, lists solely in-frame clones and lacks some. The top ten clones hold roughly 2.5% of a sample with approximately 320,000 clones, about 88% of them seen once. This TCR came from a man between 60 and 70 years old who had recovered from COVID-19. This chain links TRBV5-4 with TRBJ1-1, with TRBD1 identical over 7 bases. Sequenced material: PBMCs or T cells enriched from blood (not recorded which). This chain's CDR3 is CASSLIIGGGTEAFF. In nucleotides, the CDR3 is TGTGCCAGCAGCTTGATAATAGGGGGCGGAACTGAAGCTTTCTTT. Full variable domain (missing parts from reference TRBV5-4 and TRBJ1-1): ETGVTQSPTHLIKTRGQQVTLRCSSQSGHNTVSWYQQALGQGPQFIFQYYREEENGRGNFPPRFSGLQFPNYSSELNVNALELDDSALYLCASSLIIGGGTEAFFGQGTRLTVV.